These 16 T cell receptor beta chains originate from one sample sequenced in a study of T cell clones after liver transplantation. TCRdb keeps only in-frame clones here, not all; method: immunoSEQ multiplex PCR. This table has under 90,000 clones, about four fifths appearing once. Sequencing was performed on CD4+ T cells from blood, taken before liver transplant. These receptors all stem from a human donor who received a liver transplant.

The rearrangement uses TRBV18 and TRBJ1-2, with a weak D call TRBD1 (5 bases). This CDR3 is built from 14 residues. CDR1 is KGHSH, CDR2 LQKENI, per germline. Trimming removed 0 bases at V and 4 bases at J, with 9 bases between. The CDR3 reads CASSPPGRPYGYTF. Written as DNA, the CDR3 is TGTGCCAGCTCACCACCGGGACGGCCCTATGGCTACACCTTC.

The J gene is TRBJ1-3, the V gene TRBV10-2; unclear D gene. Trimming took off 3 bases at V and 0 bases at J, with 9 bases between the two ends. Per the germline V gene, CDR1 is WSHSY and CDR2 is SAAADI. The CDR3 sequence is 15 residues long. This CDR3 reads CASSDNVLSGNTIYF. The CDR3 DNA is TGCGCCAGCAGTGATAACGTCCTCTCTGGAAACACCATATATTTT.

CDR3 sequence (DNA): TGTGCCAGTGAGGGGCTAGCGATAAACACCGGGGAGCTGTTTTTT. Translating gives CASEGLAINTGELFF. The chain carries TRBV19 and TRBJ2-2; perhaps TRBD2 as D (6 bases). Trimming took off 8 bases at V and 2 bases at J, with 15 bases between the two ends. Germline CDR1 reads LNHDA; CDR2 reads SQIVND (reference sequence). The CDR3 has 15 residues. Combining the CDR3 with reference TRBV19 and TRBJ2-2 gives the whole variable domain DGGITQSPKYLFRKEGQNVTLSCEQNLNHDAMYWYRQDPGQGLRLIYYSQIVNDFQKGDIAEGYSVSREKKESFPLTVTSAQKNPTAFYLCASEGLAINTGELFFGEGSRLTVL.

The rearrangement uses TRBV19 and TRBJ1-3; D not resolved. V lost 4 bases and J lost 3, with 4 bases in between. The CDR3 loop spans 12 amino acids. Germline lookup yields CDR1 LNHDA and CDR2 SQIVND (reference sequence). The CDR3 DNA reads as TGTGCCAGTAGTAAGTTTGGAAACACCATATATTTT. Its protein is CASSKFGNTIYF.

The chain recombines TRBV30 with TRBJ2-7, with TRBD2 matching 8 bases. Losses at the gene ends were 2 bases for V and 2 bases for J; bases not matched to a gene: 11. Germline assignment: CDR1 GTSNPN and CDR2 SVGIG (reference sequence). CDR3 length: 16 residues. The DNA for the CDR3 is TGTGCCTGGAGTTTTACCGGGAGGGCCAATGCCTACGAGCAGTACTTC. This translates into CAWSFTGRANAYEQYF. Together with reference TRBV30 and TRBJ2-7, the CDR3 gives the full variable domain: SQTIHQWPATLVQPVGSPLSLECTVEGTSNPNLYWYRQAAGRGLQLLFYSVGIGQISSEVPQNLSASRPQDRQFILSSKKLLLSDSGFYLCAWSFTGRANAYEQYFGPGTRLTVT.

The chain recombines TRBV28 with TRBJ2-6; no reliable D call. The germline gives CDR1 MDHEN, CDR2 SYDVKM. The CDR3 runs 16 residues. The V end was cut by 5 bases, the J end by 3 bases, with 14 bases between. CDR3: CASSPLNTFGANVLTF. For the CDR3, the DNA is TGTGCCAGCAGTCCCCTCAATACCTTTGGGGCCAACGTCCTGACTTTC.

V is TRBV28 and J is TRBJ2-1; 9 nucleotides align to TRBD1. Germline values: CDR1 MDHEN, CDR2 SYDVKM. J gave up 6 bases and V 6 bases, and 9 bases lay outside the gene matches. This CDR3 contains 15 residues. The CDR3 spells CASRPTGGGGNEQFF. The DNA of the CDR3 is TGTGCCAGCAGGCCTACAGGGGGCGGGGGCAATGAGCAGTTCTTC.

V gene TRBV27 combines with J gene TRBJ2-3; D is unresolved. V was cut by 5 bases and J by 4 bases, with 13 bases left in between. In germline, CDR1 is MNHEY, CDR2 SMNVEV (reference sequence). CDR3 size: 14 residues. DNA for the CDR3: TGTGCCAGCAGTACAAGCCGAGGACCAGATACGCAGTATTTT. Protein sequence: CASSTSRGPDTQYF.

The J gene is TRBJ2-5, the V gene TRBV4-1, with a possible D match to TRBD1 (5 bases). Germline V gene lookup returns CDR1 MGHRA and CDR2 YSYEKL. V was clipped by 2 bases and J by 2 bases, with 9 bases between them. This CDR3 comprises 14 residues. The chain's CDR3 is CASSQTGLQETQYF. The CDR3 bases are TGCGCCAGCAGCCAAACAGGTCTACAAGAGACCCAGTACTTC.

The chain couples TRBV18 to TRBJ2-2; either TRBD1 or TRBD2 may fit D (5 bases each). V was clipped by 6 bases and J by 5 bases, with 16 bases between them. The germline CDR1 and CDR2 sequences are KGHSH and LQKENI. The CDR3 runs to 15 residues. The CDR3 loop reads CASSPGTSSTGELFF. The CDR3 bases are TGTGCCAGCTCGCCTGGGACCTCGAGTACCGGGGAGCTGTTTTTT.

The chain links TRBV5-1 to TRBJ2-1; the match to TRBD1 covers 10 bases. The CDR3 extends over 18 amino acids. Germline V lookup: CDR1 SGHRS, CDR2 YFSETQ. Trimming took 4 bases from V and 4 from J; bases not matched to a gene: 14. The CDR3 sequence: CASSPSRDRGKDYNEQFF. The CDR3 DNA follows: TGCGCCAGCAGCCCGTCCCGGGACAGGGGAAAGGATTACAATGAGCAGTTCTTC.

The chain is built from TRBV28 and TRBJ1-1; no firm D call. The germline CDR1 and CDR2 sequences are MDHEN and SYDVKM. The ends were cut back, 3 bases at V and 1 base at J, with 6 bases in the middle. This CDR3 contains 13 residues. The CDR3, as DNA: TGTGCCAGCAGTTTCAGTCAGAACACTGAAGCTTTCTTT. Translating it yields CASSFSQNTEAFF.

V and J are TRBV11-1 and TRBJ1-1; D is uncertain. CDR3 length: 16 amino acids. CDR1 is SGHAT, CDR2 FQDESV, per germline (reference sequence). Trimming took off 5 bases at V and 4 bases at J, with 20 bases between the two ends. The CDR3 loop reads CASSLDRFRASTEAFF. The DNA of the CDR3 is TGTGCCAGCAGCCTGGACCGCTTCCGGGCGAGCACTGAAGCTTTCTTT.

The chain recombines TRBV28 with TRBJ2-5, with D tentatively TRBD1 (8 bases). This CDR3 spans 14 amino acids. The V and J ends lost 10 bases and 2 bases respectively, with 17 bases between them. Germline-derived CDR1 and CDR2 are MDHEN and SYDVKM. The CDR3 sequence is CATDRGGGQETQYF. Here the CDR3 DNA reads TGTGCCACTGACAGGGGCGGGGGTCAAGAGACCCAGTACTTC.

This chain joins TRBV7-2 and TRBJ1-5; TRBD1 matches at 10 bases. The germline V gene encodes CDR1 SGHTA and CDR2 FQGNSA. The junction had 2 bases not matched to a gene; V was cut back by 7 bases and J by 5 bases. The CDR3 is 13 amino acids. The CDR3 here is CASTGTGDQPQHF. The DNA of the CDR3 is TGTGCCAGCACCGGGACAGGGGATCAGCCCCAGCATTTT.

The CDR3 reads CASSSTPLMNTEAFF. The CDR3 coding sequence is TGTGCCAGCAGCTCAACCCCACTCATGAACACTGAAGCTTTCTTT. The J gene is TRBJ1-1, the V gene TRBV11-2, with D uncertain. Per germline, CDR1 SGHAT and CDR2 FQNNGV. The V end lost 4 bases, the J end lost 0 bases, and 12 bases lay between the germline ends. The CDR3 has 15 amino acids.